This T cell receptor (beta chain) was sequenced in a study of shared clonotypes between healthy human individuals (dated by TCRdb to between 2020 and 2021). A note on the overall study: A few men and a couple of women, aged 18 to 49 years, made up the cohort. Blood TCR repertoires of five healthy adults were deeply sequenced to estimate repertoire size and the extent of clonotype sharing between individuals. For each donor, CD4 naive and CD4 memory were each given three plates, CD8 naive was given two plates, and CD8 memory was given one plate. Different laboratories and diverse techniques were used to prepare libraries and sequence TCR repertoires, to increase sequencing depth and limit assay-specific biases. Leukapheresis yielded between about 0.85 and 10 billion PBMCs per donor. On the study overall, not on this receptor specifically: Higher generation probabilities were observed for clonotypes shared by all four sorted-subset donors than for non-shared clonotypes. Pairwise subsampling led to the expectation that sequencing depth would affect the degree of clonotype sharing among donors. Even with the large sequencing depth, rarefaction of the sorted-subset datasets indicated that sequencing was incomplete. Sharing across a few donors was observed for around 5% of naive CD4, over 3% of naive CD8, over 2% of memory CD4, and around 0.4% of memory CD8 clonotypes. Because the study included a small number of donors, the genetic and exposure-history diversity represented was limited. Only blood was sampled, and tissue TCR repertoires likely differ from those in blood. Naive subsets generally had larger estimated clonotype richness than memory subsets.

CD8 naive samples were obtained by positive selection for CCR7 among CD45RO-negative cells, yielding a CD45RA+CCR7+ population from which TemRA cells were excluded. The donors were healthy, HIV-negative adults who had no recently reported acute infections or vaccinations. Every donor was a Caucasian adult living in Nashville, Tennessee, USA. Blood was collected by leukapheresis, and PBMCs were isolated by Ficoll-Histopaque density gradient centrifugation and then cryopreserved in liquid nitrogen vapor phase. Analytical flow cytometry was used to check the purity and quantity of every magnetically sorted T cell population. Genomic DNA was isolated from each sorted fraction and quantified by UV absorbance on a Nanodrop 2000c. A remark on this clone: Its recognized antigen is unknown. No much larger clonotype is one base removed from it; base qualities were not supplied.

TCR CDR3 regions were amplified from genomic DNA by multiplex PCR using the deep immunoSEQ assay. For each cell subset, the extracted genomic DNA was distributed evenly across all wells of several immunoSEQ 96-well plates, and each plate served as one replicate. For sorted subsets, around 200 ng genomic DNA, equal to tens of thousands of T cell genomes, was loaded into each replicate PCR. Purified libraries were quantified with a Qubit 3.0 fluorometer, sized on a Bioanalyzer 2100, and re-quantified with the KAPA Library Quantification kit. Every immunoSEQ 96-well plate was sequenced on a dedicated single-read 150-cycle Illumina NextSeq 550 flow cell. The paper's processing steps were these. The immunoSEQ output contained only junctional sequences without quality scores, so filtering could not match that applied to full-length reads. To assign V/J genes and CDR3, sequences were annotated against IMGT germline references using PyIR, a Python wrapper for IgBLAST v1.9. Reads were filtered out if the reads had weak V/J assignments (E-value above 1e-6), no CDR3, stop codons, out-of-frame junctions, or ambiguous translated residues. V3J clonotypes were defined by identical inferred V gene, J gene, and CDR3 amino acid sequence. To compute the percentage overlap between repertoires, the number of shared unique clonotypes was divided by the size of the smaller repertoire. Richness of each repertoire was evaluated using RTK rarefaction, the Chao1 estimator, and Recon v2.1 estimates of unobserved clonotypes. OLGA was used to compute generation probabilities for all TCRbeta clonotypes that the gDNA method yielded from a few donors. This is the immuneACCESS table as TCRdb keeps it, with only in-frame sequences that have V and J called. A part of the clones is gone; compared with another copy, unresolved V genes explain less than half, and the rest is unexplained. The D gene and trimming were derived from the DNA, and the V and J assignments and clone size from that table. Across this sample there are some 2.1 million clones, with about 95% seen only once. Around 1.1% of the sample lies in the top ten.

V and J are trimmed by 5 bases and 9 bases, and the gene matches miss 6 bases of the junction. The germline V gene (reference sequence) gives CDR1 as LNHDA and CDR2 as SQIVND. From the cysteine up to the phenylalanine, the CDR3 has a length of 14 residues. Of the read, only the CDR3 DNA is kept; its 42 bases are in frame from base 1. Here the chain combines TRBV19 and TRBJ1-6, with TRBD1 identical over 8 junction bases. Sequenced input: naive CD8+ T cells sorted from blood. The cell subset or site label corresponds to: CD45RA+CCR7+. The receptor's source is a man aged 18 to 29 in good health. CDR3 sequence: CASSPTGGVSPLHF. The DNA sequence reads TGTGCCAGTAGTCCCACAGGGGGGGTTTCACCCCTCCACTTT.